These 3 T cell receptor beta chains were sequenced from one sample in a study of blood T cell repertoires in COVID-19. Assay: immunoSEQ multiplex PCR; the TCRdb copy retains only in-frame clones and omits some. The sample lists around 120,000 clones; 78% were seen once. The sample comprised peripheral blood. The receptors shown here come from a man between 65 and 85 years old with acute or convalescent COVID-19.

The chain has TRBV4-3 and TRBJ1-1; D is unresolved. The germline V gene encodes CDR1 LGHNA and CDR2 YSLEER. There are 16 residues in the CDR3. With 0 bases removed from V and 3 bases from J, the gap between germline ends came to 14 bases. CDR3 residues: CASSQEPPTAYTEAFF. For the CDR3, the DNA is TGCGCCAGCAGCCAAGAACCTCCCACAGCTTACACTGAAGCTTTCTTT.

This clone showed up just a few times. The CDR3 bases are TGTGCCAGCAGCCAAGATAGGGGACAGGGTATTGTGGCCTTCTACGAGCAGTACTTC. This encodes CASSQDRGQGIVAFYEQYF. V usage is TRBV4-2 and J usage is TRBJ2-7; 9 positions agree with TRBD1. Germline lookup yields CDR1 LGHNA and CDR2 YNFKEQ. V gave up 0 bases and J gave up 3 bases; unmatched junction bases: 15. There are 19 residues in the CDR3.

The rearrangement joins TRBV19 to TRBJ1-4; 7 bases are shared with TRBD1. The CDR3 is 14 residues long. Germline V gene sequence: CDR1 LNHDA, CDR2 SQIVND (reference sequence). V lost 5 bases to trimming and J lost 5 bases; unmatched junction nucleotides: 5. The chain's CDR3 is CASSQGGWNEKLFF. CDR3 sequence (DNA): TGTGCCAGTAGTCAGGGGGGTTGGAATGAAAAACTGTTTTTT.